This T cell receptor (beta chain) was observed in a study of CD8 T cells in ankylosing spondylitis (dated by TCRdb to 2015 to 2018). At the level of the whole study: To find TCR variants linked to disease, the study profiled T cell receptor beta repertoires in ankylosing spondylitis patients and healthy donors. The full study cohort comprised about 25 ankylosing spondylitis patients and roughly 100 healthy donors. Samples of peripheral blood were taken, and for ankylosing spondylitis patients, synovial fluid was collected as well. What the authors observed across the whole study: Significant enrichment of the disease-linked clones was reported in matched synovial fluid samples from ankylosing spondylitis patients. Some TCR beta motif variants had previously been reported in synovial fluid and blood of reactive arthritis patients, which suggested common disease-initiation mechanisms. The disease-linked clones had a CD8+ phenotype and were found at relatively low frequencies in peripheral blood. Blood from ankylosing spondylitis patients appeared to be characterized by a TCR beta motif made up of under 10 highly homologous amino acid variants.

Taken from the germline V gene, the CDR1 and CDR2 loops are MNHEY and SVGEGT. At the junction V is shortened by 7 bases and J by 0 bases; bases outside the gene matches: 5. The CDR3 runs 14 amino acids, cysteine and phenylalanine included. This entry keeps only the CDR3 DNA: 42 bases, framed from base 1. Sequencer: Illumina HiSeq 2500. Quantitative 5'-RACE with molecular barcodes was the method used to prepare the TCR beta libraries. The paper's data handling went like this. To identify disease-linked TCR variants, a new computational method was used, one built on a probabilistic model of VDJ rearrangement. The public reads were reanalyzed by TCRdb: fastp trimming at Q25, MiXCR alignment, in-frame beta chains only. Rows are combined by CDR3 protein, so each entry shows the most common genes and DNA. The V and J calls reflect TCRdb's pipeline rather than the authors' work. For this sample the table gives some 250,000 distinct CDR3 sequences, of which around 25% were detected only once. Clones ranked in the top ten supply more than 0.6% of the sample.

Turning to this clonotype: Its specific antigen is unknown. No base quality information exists; no much larger clone differs at one position.

This chain joins TRBV6-2 or TRBV6-3 to TRBJ2-7; 8 nucleotides in the junction match TRBD2. Sequencing was done on a sample of blood, either unsorted or a sorted T cell fraction (not recorded which). The sequence came from a male donor with ankylosing spondylitis or in good health (not recorded which). The DNA sequence is as follows: TGTGCCAGCACCCGAGCGGGGGCCTCCTACGAGCAGTACTTC. This gives the protein CASTRAGASYEQYF.